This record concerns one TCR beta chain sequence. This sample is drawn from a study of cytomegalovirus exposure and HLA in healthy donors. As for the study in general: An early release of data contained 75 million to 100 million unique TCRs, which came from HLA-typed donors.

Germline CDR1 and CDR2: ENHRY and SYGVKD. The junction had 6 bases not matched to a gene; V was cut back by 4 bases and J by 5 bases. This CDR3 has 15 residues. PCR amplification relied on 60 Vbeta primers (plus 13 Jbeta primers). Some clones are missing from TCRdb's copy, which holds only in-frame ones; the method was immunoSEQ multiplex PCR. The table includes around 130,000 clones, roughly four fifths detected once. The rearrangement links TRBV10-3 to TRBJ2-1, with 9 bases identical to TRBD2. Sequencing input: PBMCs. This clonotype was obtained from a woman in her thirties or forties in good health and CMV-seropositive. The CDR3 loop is CAISGASGANNEQFF. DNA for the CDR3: TGTGCCATCAGTGGGGCTAGCGGGGCCAACAATGAGCAGTTCTTC.